The 11 T cell receptor beta chains below all came from one sample that was sequenced in a study of T cell changes during pregnancy in multiple sclerosis. Here immunoSEQ multiplex PCR was the method, and the copy in TCRdb shows in-frame clones only, minus some. This sample has some 60,000 clones, with 92% found just once. The sequenced sample was peripheral blood, obtained in the second trimester of pregnancy. Receptor source: a female donor in good health, enrolled as a control in a pregnancy study.

The V and J genes are TRBV6-5 and TRBJ2-7; tentatively, D is TRBD2 (6 bases). V lost 3 bases to trimming and J lost 7 bases, with 16 bases between them. The CDR3 covers 14 residues. Germline loops: CDR1 MNHEY, CDR2 SVGAGI. The DNA of the CDR3 is TGTGCCAGCAGTTATAAGAGTGGGAGGAGAGAGCAGTACTTC. This codes for CASSYKSGRREQYF.

This clone was counted once. V and J are TRBV10-1 and TRBJ2-3; D not certain. CDR1 is WNHNN, CDR2 SYGVQD, per germline (reference sequence). This CDR3 region has 15 residues. V lost 0 bases to trimming and J lost 4 bases, with 11 bases between them. Here the CDR3 DNA reads TGCGCCAGCAGTGAGTCGACGGGTGCGTCAGATACGCAGTATTTT. Protein sequence: CASSESTGASDTQYF.

The chain combines TRBV6-5 with TRBJ1-4; D unresolved. The CDR3 has 14 residues. The germline V gene encodes CDR1 MNHEY and CDR2 SVGAGI. The germline V and J ends were trimmed by 6 bases and 6 bases, with 14 bases remaining between them. CDR3 sequence: CASSPSGVHEKLFF. DNA of the CDR3: TGTGCCAGCAGCCCCAGCGGGGTTCATGAAAAACTGTTTTTT.

J is TRBJ2-7 and V is TRBV7-2; possibly TRBD1 for D (5 bases). Germline V gene sequence: CDR1 SGHTA, CDR2 FQGNSA. The CDR3 runs to 13 residues. The ends were cut back, 5 bases at V and 2 bases at J, with 10 bases in the middle. The CDR3 spells CASSPRQPYEQYF. In DNA form, the CDR3 reads TGTGCCAGCAGCCCCCGACAGCCCTACGAGCAGTACTTC.

The V call is TRBV29-1, the J call TRBJ2-5; D perhaps matches TRBD1 (5 bases). Looked up from germline, CDR1 is SQVTM and CDR2 is ANQGSEA. CDR3 length: 13 residues. The V end lost 3 bases, the J end lost 5 bases, and 13 bases lay between the germline ends. The CDR3 sequence: CSVDIPNRETQYF. The CDR3 bases are TGCAGCGTTGACATTCCAAACAGGGAGACCCAGTACTTC.

This chain uses TRBV19 with TRBJ2-1, with 9 bases that match TRBD1. CDR1 is LNHDA and CDR2 is SQIVND in the germline V gene (reference sequence). J was trimmed by 8 bases and V by 6 bases; bases with no gene match: 14. The CDR3 consists of 16 residues. This CDR3 reads CASSIGPGTGFHEQFF. CDR3 coding DNA: TGTGCCAGTAGCATCGGTCCCGGGACAGGGTTCCATGAGCAGTTCTTC.

The V call is TRBV2, the J call TRBJ2-7; D not resolved. The CDR3 totals 11 residues. The germline CDR1 and CDR2 sequences are SNHLY and FYNNEI. V lost 6 bases, J lost 4 bases, and 7 bases lay in between. CDR3 sequence reads: CASSPRYEQYF. For the CDR3, the DNA is TGTGCCAGCAGCCCCCGGTACGAGCAGTACTTC.

The rearrangement joins TRBV6-5 to TRBJ2-7, with TRBD2 matching 8 bases. CDR1 and CDR2 from the germline V gene are MNHEY and SVGAGI. V lost 0 bases, J lost 2 bases, and 3 bases stayed unmatched. This CDR3 is 15 amino acids long. The CDR3 loop is CASSYSLAGTYEQYF. CDR3 sequence (DNA): TGTGCCAGCAGTTACTCGCTAGCGGGTACCTACGAGCAGTACTTC.

This clone appeared once. J is TRBJ2-7 and V is TRBV10-3; TRBD2 matches 8 bases. The CDR3 covers 14 residues. Germline V gene data show CDR1 as ENHRY and CDR2 as SYGVKD. Trimming took 10 bases from V and 7 from J; bases not matched to a gene: 15. The CDR3 spells CATTFAGGAQEQYF. CDR3 coding DNA: TGTGCCACCACCTTTGCCGGGGGGGCTCAGGAGCAGTACTTC.

The V gene is TRBV7-9, the J gene TRBJ2-2, with D perhaps TRBD2 (5 bases). The CDR3 totals 15 residues. V lost 3 bases and J 7 bases, leaving 15 bases between the germline ends. In germline, CDR1 is SEHNR, CDR2 FQNEAQ (reference sequence). The chain's CDR3 is CASSFEGLRGGELFF. The CDR3, as DNA: TGTGCCAGCAGCTTTGAGGGCTTACGTGGCGGGGAGCTGTTTTTT.

This chain joins TRBV6-6 and TRBJ1-1, with 7 bases fitting TRBD1. V was clipped by 6 bases and J by 7 bases; unmatched bases: 14. Germline V gene lookup returns CDR1 MNHNY and CDR2 SVGAGI (reference sequence). CDR3 size: 15 residues. CDR3 in amino acids: CASSTGQVLADEAFF. The CDR3, as DNA: TGTGCCAGCAGCACCGGACAGGTCCTTGCTGATGAAGCTTTCTTT.